The T cell receptor (beta chain) described here comes from a study of Graves' ophthalmopathy and Graves' hyperthyroidism. Turning to the study itself: Absence of ophthalmopathy within 18 months of follow-up defined stable hyperthyroidism.

For this clonotype: Its antigen is undetermined.

Hyperthyroidism patients had new diagnoses, durations under 2 months, and ages of 18 to 65. Clinical symptoms, serum thyroxine, TRAb, thyroid ultrasound and orbital computed tomography formed the basis of diagnosis. V was cut by 2 bases and J by 6 bases, with 11 bases left in between. CDR3 size: 14 residues. Study-level results: The model's ophthalmopathy progression predictions had less than 71% sensitivity and approximately 72% specificity.

Transcripts of RNA were the source for amplifying TCR beta CDR3 regions. RT-PCR in the first round used HTBI primers; a second-round multiplex PCR followed. TCRdb re-analysed the multiplex PCR reads in MiXCR, keeping a single row per CDR3 protein. The sample lists roughly 600,000 distinct CDR3 sequences, less than 45% occurring once. This chain joins TRBV12-3 or TRBV12-4 and TRBJ1-5; no firm D call. The source is an adult man with Graves' hyperthyroidism. Sequenced: peripheral blood or thyroid tissue (not recorded which). The CDR3 here is CASSLTGWAQPQHF. DNA of the CDR3: TGTGCCAGCAGTTTAACGGGGTGGGCTCAGCCCCAGCATTTT.